The 2 T cell receptor beta chains below all came from one sample that was sequenced in a study of T cells in Graves' hyperthyroidism and ophthalmopathy. Amplified TCR beta CDR3 regions derived from RNA transcripts. A first-round RT-PCR of the TCR CDR3 used the HTBI primer set. TCRdb analysed the multiplex PCR reads with MiXCR anew, one entry per CDR3 protein. The table lists about 500,000 distinct CDR3 sequences, approximately 16% of them singletons. The sample consisted of blood. All receptors derive from a young woman with Graves' hyperthyroidism.

CDR3 sequence reads: CASRRQGSTTEAFF. The CDR3 DNA is TGCGCCAGCAGACGACAGGGGTCTACGACTGAAGCTTTCTTT. The chain is built from TRBV4-1 and TRBJ1-1; the match to TRBD1 covers 8 bases. The germline gives CDR1 MGHRA, CDR2 YSYEKL. This CDR3 region has 14 residues. Trimming took 6 bases from V and 5 from J; bases not matched to a gene: 8.

This clonotype was observed a few times. The J gene is TRBJ1-3, the V gene TRBV12-3 or TRBV12-4, with a possible D match to TRBD1 (5 bases). V lost 6 bases and J lost 3, with 15 bases in between. The CDR3 runs 15 residues. The CDR3 sequence is CASRPSGTGGNTIYF. CDR3 sequence (DNA): TGTGCCAGCAGACCTTCCGGGACGGGTGGAAACACCATATATTTT.